The present TCR beta chain was sequenced within a study of prognosis after radiotherapy for stage I lung cancer. Study details: Squamous cell carcinoma was diagnosed in 7 or 8 patients and adenocarcinoma in some 13. After radiotherapy, 15 showed no significant progression while a few developed distant metastases (median roughly 7 months).

Two separate time points each saw a draw of 6 to 6.5 milliliters of peripheral blood. This clonotype has at least ten counts. CDR3 size: 18 residues. Per germline, CDR1 SGDLS and CDR2 YYNGEE. V dropped 4 bases and J dropped 3; count of bases not matched to a gene: 16. Genomic DNA served as the source from which two-round multiplex PCR generated TCR beta CDR3 amplicons. The first round of PCR was done with primers that matched each TRBV and TRBJ gene. In TCRdb, the multiplex PCR reads were re-called with MiXCR into one record per CDR3 protein. The table has tens of thousands of distinct CDR3 sequences, 35% to 50% seen once.

This chain joins TRBV9 and TRBJ1-3; 7 nucleotides match TRBD1. The receptor's source is a donor over 45 with non-small cell lung cancer. The sequenced sample was PBMCs, obtained before or after stereotactic body radiation therapy (not recorded which). The CDR3 DNA sequence: TGTGCCAGCAGCCCAGTTGGTCGTGAGGGGGCTAATGGAAACACCATATATTTT. Protein: CASSPVGREGANGNTIYF. The whole variable domain, remainder taken from reference TRBV9 and TRBJ1-3, is DSGVTQTPKHLITATGQRVTLRCSPRSGDLSVYWYQQSLDQGLQFLIQYYNGEERAKGNILERFSAQQFPDLHSELNLSSLELGDSALYFCASSPVGREGANGNTIYFGEGSWLTVV.